Listed here is a single T cell receptor beta chain. The antigen remains undetermined. The CDR3 spans 16 residues. Losses at the gene ends were 4 bases for V and 2 bases for J; bases not matched to a gene: 9. The V gene's germline CDR1 is SGHAT and CDR2 FQNNGV. This table comes from immunoSEQ multiplex PCR, and its TCRdb copy is limited to in-frame clones, with some not included. The sample holds millions of clones, around nine tenths seen once. This specimen comes from a study of shared clonotypes between healthy human individuals. General study results and limits: Estimated richness was generally greater in naive than memory subsets. The diversity represented, both genetic and in exposure history, was limited by few donors.

The TCR was taken from a man between 18 and 29 years old in good health. The chain carries TRBV11-2 and TRBJ1-2, with 8 bases matching TRBD1. The sequenced sample consisted of naive CD4+ T cells sorted from blood. Indicated subset: CD45RA+ positively selected. The chain's CDR3 is CASSYQGTGPNYGYTF. As DNA, the CDR3 is TGTGCCAGCAGCTACCAGGGGACAGGCCCCAACTATGGCTACACCTTC. Full variable domain (outside the CDR3, taken from reference TRBV11-2 and TRBJ1-2): EAGVAQSPRYKIIEKRQSVAFWCNPISGHATLYWYQQILGQGPKLLIQFQNNGVVDDSQLPKDRFSAERLKGVDSTLKIQPAKLEDSAVYLCASSYQGTGPNYGYTFGSGTRLTVV.